The clone carrying this TCR beta chain was detected only a few times. Its antigen remains unidentified. This sample is drawn from a study of T cells in localized non-small cell lung cancer. Study-wide results and caveats: Turning up in adjacent lung were a median about 56 of the top 100 tumor clones. Heterogeneity is still possible, as just one tumor region was sequenced. Uninvolved adjacent lung showed the highest T cell clonality, exceeding tumor. Blood T cell density predicted longer survival; adjacent-lung clonality, shorter.

CDR1 MNHGY and CDR2 SVAAGI come from the germline V gene. V lost 6 bases to trimming and J lost 6 bases, with 18 bases between them. The CDR3 extends over 15 amino acids. Using immunoSEQ multiplex PCR, the repertoire was profiled, and TCRdb retains in-frame clones only, with some absent. The sample yields approximately 54,000 clones, roughly four fifths seen once. This chain joins TRBV6-9 and TRBJ1-5; D is possibly TRBD1 (6 bases). The sequence was obtained from a female donor at least 60 years old with stage II squamous cell lung carcinoma. Sample: peripheral blood, taken before any cancer treatment. CDR3 in DNA: TGTGCCAGCAGCCTCACCGGAGGGGGGAGTCAGCCCCAGCATTTT. This codes for CASSLTGGGSQPQHF.